The T cell receptor beta chain under discussion was sequenced for a study of T cell changes during pregnancy in multiple sclerosis. Germline values: CDR1 SNHLY, CDR2 FYNNEI. V gave up 1 base and J gave up 4 bases; unmatched junction bases: 6. The CDR3 loop spans 15 amino acids. Data came from immunoSEQ multiplex PCR; TCRdb stores just in-frame clones and leaves some out. The sample shows 25,000 to 30,000 clones, over 75% of them seen only once. This clone has just one count. The clonotype originates from a female donor with multiple sclerosis, enrolled in a pregnancy study. The sample here was CD8+ T cells from peripheral blood mononuclear cells, taken after pregnancy. This chain connects TRBV2 to TRBJ2-7; 8 bases match TRBD2. CDR3 region: CASSEGLAGTYEQYF. DNA of the CDR3: TGTGCCAGCAGTGAAGGATTAGCGGGGACTTACGAGCAGTACTTC. Filled out from reference TRBV2 and TRBJ2-7, the complete variable domain reads EPEVTQTPSHQVTQMGQEVILRCVPISNHLYFYWYRQILGQKVEFLVSFYNNEISEKSEIFDDQFSVERPDGSNFTLKIRSTKLEDSAMYFCASSEGLAGTYEQYFGPGTRLTVT.